These 25 T cell receptor beta chains share one sample of origin, sequenced in a study of neurological immune-mediated disorders (dated by TCRdb to 2018 to 2020). To prepare the library, 5' RACE was applied. Instrument on record: Illumina HiSeq 2500. TCRdb handled the public reads itself, with Q25 trimming in fastp and clone calling in MiXCR, and kept productive beta chains. Each entry merges the rows of one CDR3 protein and shows their most common DNA and genes. In this sample the table shows just over 50,000 distinct CDR3 sequences, around 3.1% of which occur a single time. About 6.3% of the sample lies in the top ten. Sequenced sample: PBMCs. The receptors shown here come from a man in his forties with multiple sclerosis.

This clonotype was counted at least ten times. One end of the junction fails to match germline, which may point to a read error. The rearrangement uses TRBV20-1 and TRBJ1-6; maybe TRBD1 (5 bases). The CDR3 runs 14 residues. The germline gives CDR1 DFQATT, CDR2 SNEGSKA (reference sequence). The CDR3 region is CSATGREYNSPLNF. DNA of the CDR3: TGCAGTGCAACGGGACGGGAGTATAATTCACCCCTCAACTTT.

Ten or more counts support this clonotype. The chain recombines TRBV28 with TRBJ1-1, with D possibly TRBD1 on 6 matching bases. Trimming cost V 4 bases and J 2 bases, with 11 bases left between them. This CDR3 spans 14 amino acids. The V gene's germline CDR1 is MDHEN and CDR2 SYDVKM. CDR3 DNA sequence: TGTGCCAGCAGTTCAGGACAGAGCAACACTGAAGCTTTCTTT. Protein sequence: CASSSGQSNTEAFF. Full variable domain (missing parts from reference TRBV28 and TRBJ1-1): DVKVTQSSRYLVKRTGEKVFLECVQDMDHENMFWYRQDPGLGLRLIYFSYDVKMKEKGDIPEGYSVSREKKERFSLILESASTNQTSMYLCASSSGQSNTEAFFGQGTRLTVV.

Ten or more counts support this clonotype. The chain links TRBV20-1 to TRBJ2-2; no clear D. V lost 3 bases, J lost 1 base, and 6 bases lay in between. CDR1 and CDR2 from the germline V gene are DFQATT and SNEGSKA (reference sequence). The CDR3 has 13 amino acids. The CDR3 DNA follows: TGCAGTGCTAGTGAGGTGAACACCGGGGAGCTGTTTTTT. It yields the protein CSASEVNTGELFF.

The table lists this clonotype with many counts. The rearrangement links TRBV2 to TRBJ1-2; D gene uncertain. The CDR3 extends over 11 amino acids. CDR1 SNHLY and CDR2 FYNNEI come from the germline V gene. Trimming shortened V by 4 bases and J by 4 bases, and 4 bases separated the two germline ends. CDR3 region: CASSVSYGYTF. Written as DNA, the CDR3 is TGTGCCAGCAGTGTAAGCTATGGCTACACCTTC.

This clonotype was recorded at least ten times. The J gene is TRBJ2-1, the V gene TRBV27, with a weak D call TRBD1 (6 bases). Germline CDR1 and CDR2: MNHEY and SMNVEV (reference sequence). Trimming removed 2 bases from V and 7 bases from J, with 9 bases in between. The CDR3 length is 13 residues. The CDR3 here is CASSLAGQNEQFF. CDR3 sequence (DNA): TGTGCCAGCAGTTTAGCTGGACAGAATGAGCAGTTCTTC.

In its sample, this clonotype was seen a few times. The chain has TRBV10-3 and TRBJ2-3; TRBD2 matches 9 bases. This CDR3 is 17 amino acids long. After removal of 2 bases from V and 0 bases from J, the junction contained 6 bases not matched to a gene. The germline CDR1 and CDR2 sequences are ENHRY and SYGVKD. The CDR3 DNA sequence: TGTGCCATCAGTGAGACTAGCGGGCCTACTAGCACAGATACGCAGTATTTT. This encodes CAISETSGPTSTDTQYF.

The sample holds many counts of this clonotype. The V and J genes are TRBV28 and TRBJ2-5; weak D call: TRBD2 (5 bases). The CDR3 covers 15 residues. V was pared by 6 bases and J by 1 base, with 15 bases between. Germline V gives CDR1 MDHEN, CDR2 SYDVKM. CDR3 nucleotide sequence: TGTGCCAGCAGCTCAACCCGACTAACCCAAGAGACCCAGTACTTC. Translated, it gives CASSSTRLTQETQYF.

This clonotype was seen many times. This chain joins TRBV10-3 and TRBJ2-7; possibly TRBD2 for D (6 bases). The V end was cut by 4 bases, the J end by 4 bases, with 17 bases between. Germline CDR1 is ENHRY and CDR2 is SYGVKD. The CDR3 has 15 amino acids. CDR3 protein: CAISVGTQGTYEQYF. Written as DNA, the CDR3 is TGTGCCATCAGTGTAGGGACTCAGGGAACTTACGAGCAGTACTTC.

Ten or more counts support this clonotype. The chain combines TRBV2 with TRBJ2-1; 10 bases are a match to TRBD2. CDR1 is SNHLY, CDR2 FYNNEI, per germline. After removal of 6 bases from V and 1 base from J, the junction contained 3 bases not matched to a gene. This CDR3 has 15 residues. This chain's CDR3 is CASRTAGGSYNEQFF. Here the CDR3 DNA reads TGTGCCAGCAGGACAGCGGGGGGGTCCTACAATGAGCAGTTCTTC.

This clonotype was detected a few times. The chain is built from TRBV29-1 and TRBJ2-7; 10 bases map to TRBD1. J gave up 7 bases and V 0 bases, and 6 bases lay outside the gene matches. This CDR3 spans 14 amino acids. Per germline, CDR1 SQVTM and CDR2 ANQGSEA. CDR3 sequence: CSVEEDRGFSEQYF. CDR3 bases: TGCAGCGTTGAAGAGGACAGGGGGTTCTCAGAGCAGTACTTC.

This clonotype has at least ten counts. This chain connects TRBV12-3 or TRBV12-4 to TRBJ1-6; a weak D match, TRBD1 (5 bases). V was trimmed by 5 bases and J by 7 bases, leaving 21 bases between them. The CDR3 sequence is 17 residues long. The CDR3 region is CASSPMTSGRGNSPLHF. CDR3 coding DNA: TGTGCCAGCAGTCCTATGACGTCGGGACGCGGCAATTCACCCCTCCACTTT.

This clonotype was recorded at least ten times. This chain links TRBV6-5 with TRBJ1-5; D possibly corresponds to TRBD1 (6 bases). The CDR3 length is 13 residues. The germline V and J ends were trimmed by 7 bases and 7 bases, with 14 bases remaining between them. Germline CDR1 is MNHEY and CDR2 is SVGAGI. The chain's CDR3 is CASTATGNQPQHF. The CDR3 DNA reads as TGTGCCAGCACCGCTACAGGGAACCAGCCCCAGCATTTT.

This clonotype was seen many times. The rearrangement uses TRBV20-1 and TRBJ2-4, with TRBD2 as a possible D gene (6 bases). Trimming left V 6 bases short and J 1 base short, with 13 bases between. This CDR3 has 14 amino acids. The germline CDR1 and CDR2 sequences are DFQATT and SNEGSKA (reference sequence). The chain's CDR3 is CSAATGDAKNIQYF. CDR3 DNA sequence: TGCAGTGCCGCGACGGGGGACGCCAAAAACATTCAGTACTTC.

This clonotype occurred many times. V gene TRBV12-3 or TRBV12-4 combines with J gene TRBJ1-5; D is undetermined. The length of the CDR3 is 13 residues. With 6 bases removed from V and 4 bases from J, the gap between germline ends came to 10 bases. This chain's CDR3 is CASSARENQPQHF. The DNA of the CDR3 is TGTGCCAGCAGCGCCCGAGAAAATCAGCCCCAGCATTTT.

This clonotype was detected ten times or more. V and J are TRBV5-4 and TRBJ2-2, with D possibly TRBD1 on 6 matching bases. From germline, CDR1 is SGHNT and CDR2 YYREEE (reference sequence). The V and J ends lost 3 bases and 2 bases respectively, with 14 bases between them. The CDR3 extends over 16 amino acids. DNA for the CDR3: TGTGCCAGCAGCTCACCCGGGACACTTAACACCGGGGAGCTGTTTTTT. Protein product: CASSSPGTLNTGELFF. Complete variable domain (other parts from reference TRBV5-4 and TRBJ2-2): ETGVTQSPTHLIKTRGQQVTLRCSSQSGHNTVSWYQQALGQGPQFIFQYYREEENGRGNFPPRFSGLQFPNYSSELNVNALELDDSALYLCASSSPGTLNTGELFFGEGSRLTVL.

This clonotype was found many times. V and J are TRBV20-1 and TRBJ2-1; 13 bases agree with TRBD2. The V gene's germline CDR1 is DFQATT and CDR2 SNEGSKA (reference sequence). After removal of 5 bases from V and 2 bases from J, the junction contained 9 bases not matched to a gene. The CDR3 sequence is 17 residues long. The chain's CDR3 is CSADRTGLAGTYNEQFF. CDR3 coding DNA: TGCAGTGCTGACAGGACGGGACTAGCGGGGACCTACAATGAGCAGTTCTTC.

This clonotype was seen many times. The chain carries TRBV11-2 and TRBJ2-5, with TRBD1 matching 9 bases. Trimming cost V 4 bases and J 5 bases; bases outside gene matches: 5. Germline V lookup: CDR1 SGHAT, CDR2 FQNNGV. The CDR3 contains 14 residues. The CDR3, as DNA: TGTGCCAGCAGCTGGAGCGGGACAGGGGAGACCCAGTACTTC. Protein: CASSWSGTGETQYF.

By its share, this clonotype is medium-sized. The chain uses TRBV5-1 and TRBJ1-4; TRBD1 aligns across 7 bases. With 1 base clipped from V and 8 bases from J, the junction kept 5 bases outside the gene matches. The CDR3 consists of 14 residues. Germline CDR1 and CDR2: SGHRS and YFSETQ. The CDR3 is CASSLTGVNEKLFF. As DNA, the CDR3 is TGCGCCAGCAGCTTGACAGGGGTTAACGAAAAACTGTTTTTT.

This clonotype was observed at least ten times. The V and J genes are TRBV10-3 and TRBJ1-2; a possible D gene is TRBD1 (6 bases). The germline CDR1 and CDR2 sequences are ENHRY and SYGVKD. Trimming removed 7 bases at V and 4 bases at J, with 16 bases between. This CDR3 region has 14 residues. The CDR3 coding sequence is TGTGCCATCATGGACTCCAGGGGCCCCTATGGCTACACCTTC. It translates to CAIMDSRGPYGYTF.

This clonotype was seen repeatedly, ten times or more. The genes are TRBV2 and TRBJ2-3; TRBD2 aligns across 9 bases. The CDR3 extends over 13 amino acids. The germline V gene has CDR1 SNHLY and CDR2 FYNNEI. J lost 6 bases, V lost 7 bases, and 5 bases had no gene match. CDR3 in amino acids: CASTGSGGDTQYF. DNA for the CDR3: TGTGCCAGCACGGGTAGCGGGGGTGATACGCAGTATTTT.

There are many counts of this clonotype. The chain is built from TRBV5-1 and TRBJ2-1, with D uncertain. Germline V gene lookup returns CDR1 SGHRS and CDR2 YFSETQ. Trimming pared 2 bases from V and 4 bases from J, leaving 10 bases between. The CDR3 is 14 amino acids. The CDR3 DNA reads TGCGCCAGCAGCTTAGAGATAGTTTACAATGAGCAGTTCTTC. Translated: CASSLEIVYNEQFF.

In this sample, this clonotype turned up many times. The gene calls are TRBV12-3 or TRBV12-4 and TRBJ1-2, with 8 bases aligning to TRBD1. The junction had 11 bases not matched to a gene; V was cut back by 7 bases and J by 1 base. The CDR3 covers 16 residues. CDR3 DNA sequence: TGTGCCAGCACCAGAGACAGGGGCAAATTTAACTATGGCTACACCTTC. Protein: CASTRDRGKFNYGYTF.

This clonotype appeared many times. The chain employs TRBV12-3 or TRBV12-4 and TRBJ1-1, with D maybe TRBD1 (5 bases). Trimming took 6 bases from V and 4 from J, leaving 12 bases between them. The CDR3 consists of 13 residues. The CDR3 is CASRRGWATEAFF. The CDR3 DNA reads TGTGCCAGCAGGCGGGGGTGGGCCACTGAAGCTTTCTTT.

This clonotype came up many times. This chain joins TRBV3-1 and TRBJ1-1; TRBD1 might be the D (5 bases). Germline V gene lookup returns CDR1 LGHDT and CDR2 YNNKEL (reference sequence). The length of the CDR3 is 16 residues. Trimming left V 4 bases short and J 0 bases short, with 15 bases between. The CDR3 spells CASSPGTGRMNTEAFF. The CDR3 DNA reads TGTGCCAGCAGCCCCGGGACGGGTCGAATGAACACTGAAGCTTTCTTT.

This clonotype came up many times. This chain links TRBV3-1 with TRBJ1-1, with D perhaps matching TRBD1 (6 bases). Germline assignment: CDR1 LGHDT and CDR2 YNNKEL (reference sequence). The V and J ends lost 1 base and 6 bases respectively, with 18 bases between them. The CDR3 totals 16 residues. The CDR3 protein is CASSQGDIFELAEAFF. DNA of the CDR3: TGTGCCAGCAGCCAAGGGGACATCTTTGAGCTGGCTGAAGCTTTCTTT.